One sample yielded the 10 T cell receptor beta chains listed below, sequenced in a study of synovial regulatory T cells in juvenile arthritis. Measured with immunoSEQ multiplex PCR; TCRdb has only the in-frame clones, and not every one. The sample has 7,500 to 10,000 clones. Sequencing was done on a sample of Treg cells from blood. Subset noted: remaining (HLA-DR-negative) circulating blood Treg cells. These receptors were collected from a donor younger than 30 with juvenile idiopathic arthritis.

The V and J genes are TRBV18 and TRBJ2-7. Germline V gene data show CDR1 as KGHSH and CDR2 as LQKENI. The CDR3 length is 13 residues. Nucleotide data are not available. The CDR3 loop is CASSPTQPYEQYF.

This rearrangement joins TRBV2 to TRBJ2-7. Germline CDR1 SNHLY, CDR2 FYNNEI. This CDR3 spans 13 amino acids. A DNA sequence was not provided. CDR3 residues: CASSTGTEYEQYF.

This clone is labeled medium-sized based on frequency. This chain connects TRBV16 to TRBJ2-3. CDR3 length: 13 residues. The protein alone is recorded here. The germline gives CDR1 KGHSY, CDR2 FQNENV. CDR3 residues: CASSQSKADTQYF.

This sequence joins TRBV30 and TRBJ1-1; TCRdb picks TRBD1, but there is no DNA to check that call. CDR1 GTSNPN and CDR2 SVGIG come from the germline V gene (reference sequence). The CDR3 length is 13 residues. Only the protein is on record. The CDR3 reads CAWNLQGSTEAFF.

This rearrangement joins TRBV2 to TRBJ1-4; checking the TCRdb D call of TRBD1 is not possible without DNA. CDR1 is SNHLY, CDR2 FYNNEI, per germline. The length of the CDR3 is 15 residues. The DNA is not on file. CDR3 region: CAKSRSRAANEKLFF.

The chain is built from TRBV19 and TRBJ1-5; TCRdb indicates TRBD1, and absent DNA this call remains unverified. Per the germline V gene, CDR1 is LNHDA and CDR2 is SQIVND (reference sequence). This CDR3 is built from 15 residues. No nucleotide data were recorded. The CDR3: CASSGQGMSNQPQHF.

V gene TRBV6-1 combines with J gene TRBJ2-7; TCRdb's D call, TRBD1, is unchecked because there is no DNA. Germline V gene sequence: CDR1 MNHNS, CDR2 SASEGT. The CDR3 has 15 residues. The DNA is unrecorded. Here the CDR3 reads CASSAYYRGTYEQYF.

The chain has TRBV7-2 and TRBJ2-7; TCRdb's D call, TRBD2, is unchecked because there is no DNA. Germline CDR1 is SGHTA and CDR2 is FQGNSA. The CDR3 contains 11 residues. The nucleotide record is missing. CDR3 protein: CASSLSYEQYF.

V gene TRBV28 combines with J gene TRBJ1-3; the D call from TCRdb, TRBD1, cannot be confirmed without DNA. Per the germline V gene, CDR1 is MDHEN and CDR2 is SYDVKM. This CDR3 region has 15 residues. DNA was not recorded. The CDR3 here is CASSRRGLSGNTIYF.

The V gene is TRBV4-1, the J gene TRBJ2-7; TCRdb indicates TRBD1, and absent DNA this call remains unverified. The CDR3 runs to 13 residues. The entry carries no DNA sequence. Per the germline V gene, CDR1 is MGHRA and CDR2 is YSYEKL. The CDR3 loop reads CASSHLQHYEQYF.